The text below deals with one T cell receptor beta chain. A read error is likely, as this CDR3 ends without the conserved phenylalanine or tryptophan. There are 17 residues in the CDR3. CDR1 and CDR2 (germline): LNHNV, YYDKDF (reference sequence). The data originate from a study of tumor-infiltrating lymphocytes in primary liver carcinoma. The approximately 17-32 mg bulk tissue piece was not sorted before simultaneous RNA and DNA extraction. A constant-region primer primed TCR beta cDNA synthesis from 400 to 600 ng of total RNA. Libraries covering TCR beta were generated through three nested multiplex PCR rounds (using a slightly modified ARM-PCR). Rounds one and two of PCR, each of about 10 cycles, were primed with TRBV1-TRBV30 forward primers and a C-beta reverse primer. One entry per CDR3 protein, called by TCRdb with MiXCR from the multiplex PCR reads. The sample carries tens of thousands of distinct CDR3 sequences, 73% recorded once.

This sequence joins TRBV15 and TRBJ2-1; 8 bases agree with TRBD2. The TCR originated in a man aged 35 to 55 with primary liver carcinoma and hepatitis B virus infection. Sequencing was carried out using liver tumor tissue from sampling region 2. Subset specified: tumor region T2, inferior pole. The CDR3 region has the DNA TGTGTCACCAGCAGAGACGAAGTTCTGACTAGCGTTGGTGAGCAGTTCTTA. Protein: CVTSRDEVLTSVGEQFL.